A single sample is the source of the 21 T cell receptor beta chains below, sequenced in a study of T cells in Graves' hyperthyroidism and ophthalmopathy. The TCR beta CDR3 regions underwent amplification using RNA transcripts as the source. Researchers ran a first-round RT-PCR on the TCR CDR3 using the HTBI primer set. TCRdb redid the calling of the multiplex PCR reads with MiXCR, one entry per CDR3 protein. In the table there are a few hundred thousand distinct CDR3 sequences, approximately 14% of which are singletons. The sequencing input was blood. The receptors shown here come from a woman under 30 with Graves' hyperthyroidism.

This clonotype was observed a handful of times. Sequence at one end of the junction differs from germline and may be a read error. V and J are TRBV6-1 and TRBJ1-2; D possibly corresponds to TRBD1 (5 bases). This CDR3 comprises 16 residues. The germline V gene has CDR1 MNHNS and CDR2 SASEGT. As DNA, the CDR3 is TGTGCCAGCGGTGAATTAGGGGCCGGGGCTTTGGCTAGCTACACCTTC. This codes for CASGELGAGALASYTF.

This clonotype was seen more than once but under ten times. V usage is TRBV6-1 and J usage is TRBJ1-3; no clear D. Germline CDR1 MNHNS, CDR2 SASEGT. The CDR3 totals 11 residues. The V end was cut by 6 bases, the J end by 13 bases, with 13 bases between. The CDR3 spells CASRRGAQIYF. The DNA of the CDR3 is TGTGCCAGCAGGCGAGGTGCGCAAATATATTTT.

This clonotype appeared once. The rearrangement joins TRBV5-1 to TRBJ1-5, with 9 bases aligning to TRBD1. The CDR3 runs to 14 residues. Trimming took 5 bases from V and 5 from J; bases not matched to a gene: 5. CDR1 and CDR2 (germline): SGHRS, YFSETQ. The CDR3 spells CASSPDRGDQPQHF. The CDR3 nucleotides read TGCGCCAGCAGTCCGGACAGGGGAGATCAGCCCCAGCATTTT. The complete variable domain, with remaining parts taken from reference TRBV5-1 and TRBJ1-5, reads KAGVTQTPRYLIKTRGQQVTLSCSPISGHRSVSWYQQTPGQGLQFLFEYFSETQRNKGNFPGRFSGRQFSNSRSEMNVSTLELGDSALYLCASSPDRGDQPQHFGDGTRLSIL.

The CDR3 sequence is CASSLEGQTIEAFF. DNA for the CDR3: TGCGCCAGCAGCTTGGAAGGACAGACAATTGAAGCTTTCTTT. This chain uses TRBV5-1 with TRBJ1-1; possible D gene TRBD1, 6 bases. V was clipped by 0 bases and J by 7 bases, with 13 bases between them. Germline CDR1 and CDR2: SGHRS and YFSETQ. This CDR3 has 14 amino acids.

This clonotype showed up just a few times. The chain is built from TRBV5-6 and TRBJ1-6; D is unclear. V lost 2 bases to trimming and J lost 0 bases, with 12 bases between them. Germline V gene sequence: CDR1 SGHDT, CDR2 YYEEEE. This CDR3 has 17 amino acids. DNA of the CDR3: TGTGCCAGCAGCTTCCAAACCGGGGACTCCTATAATTCACCCCTCCACTTT. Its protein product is CASSFQTGDSYNSPLHF.

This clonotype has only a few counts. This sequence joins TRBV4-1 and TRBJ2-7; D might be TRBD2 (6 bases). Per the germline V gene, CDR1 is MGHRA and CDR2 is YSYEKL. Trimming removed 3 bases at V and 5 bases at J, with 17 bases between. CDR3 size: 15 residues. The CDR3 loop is CASSQITASGDEQYF. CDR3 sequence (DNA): TGCGCCAGCAGCCAGATCACAGCCTCGGGGGACGAGCAGTACTTC.

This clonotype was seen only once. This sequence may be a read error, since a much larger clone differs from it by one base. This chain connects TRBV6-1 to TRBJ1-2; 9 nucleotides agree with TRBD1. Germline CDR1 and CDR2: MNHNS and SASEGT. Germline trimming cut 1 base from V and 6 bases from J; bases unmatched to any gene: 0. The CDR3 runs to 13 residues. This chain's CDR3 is CASSEGTGDGYTF. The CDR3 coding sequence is TGTGCCAGCAGTGAAGGGACAGGGGATGGCTACACCTTC.

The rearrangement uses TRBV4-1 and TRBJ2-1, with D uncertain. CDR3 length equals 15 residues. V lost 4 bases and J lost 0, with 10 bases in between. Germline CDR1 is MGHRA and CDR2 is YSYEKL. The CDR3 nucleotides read TGCGCCAGCAGCCTTACGGATCGCTCCTACAATGAGCAGTTCTTC. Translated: CASSLTDRSYNEQFF.

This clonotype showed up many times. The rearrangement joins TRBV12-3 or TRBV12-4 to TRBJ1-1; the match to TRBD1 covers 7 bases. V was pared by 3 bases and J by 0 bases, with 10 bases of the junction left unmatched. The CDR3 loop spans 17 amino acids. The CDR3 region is CASSFGDRRIMNTEAFF. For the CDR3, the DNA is TGTGCCAGCAGTTTTGGGGACAGACGAATTATGAACACTGAAGCTTTCTTT.

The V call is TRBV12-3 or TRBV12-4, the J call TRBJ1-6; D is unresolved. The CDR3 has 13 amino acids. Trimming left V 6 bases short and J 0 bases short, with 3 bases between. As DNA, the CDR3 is TGTGCCAGCAGCTACTCCTATAATTCACCCCTCCACTTT. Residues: CASSYSYNSPLHF.

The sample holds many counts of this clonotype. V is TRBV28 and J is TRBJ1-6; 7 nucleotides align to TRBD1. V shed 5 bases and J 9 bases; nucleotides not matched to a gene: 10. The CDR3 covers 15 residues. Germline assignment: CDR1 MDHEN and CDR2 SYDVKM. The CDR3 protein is CASSAPGRQGSPLHF. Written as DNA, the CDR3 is TGTGCCAGCAGTGCCCCGGGTCGACAGGGTTCACCCCTCCACTTT.

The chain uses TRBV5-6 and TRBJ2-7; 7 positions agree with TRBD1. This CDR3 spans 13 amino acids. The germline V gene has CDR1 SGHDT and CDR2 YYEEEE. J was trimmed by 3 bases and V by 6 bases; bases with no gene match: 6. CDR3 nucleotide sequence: TGTGCCAGCACCTCGACAGGGTACTACGAGCAGTACTTC. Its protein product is CASTSTGYYEQYF.

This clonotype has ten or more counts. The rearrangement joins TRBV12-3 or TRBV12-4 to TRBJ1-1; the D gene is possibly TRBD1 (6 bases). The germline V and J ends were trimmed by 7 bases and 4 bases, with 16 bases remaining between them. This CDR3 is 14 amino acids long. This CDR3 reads CASTLGGGITEAFF. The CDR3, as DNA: TGTGCCAGCACCTTGGGGGGCGGGATCACTGAAGCTTTCTTT.

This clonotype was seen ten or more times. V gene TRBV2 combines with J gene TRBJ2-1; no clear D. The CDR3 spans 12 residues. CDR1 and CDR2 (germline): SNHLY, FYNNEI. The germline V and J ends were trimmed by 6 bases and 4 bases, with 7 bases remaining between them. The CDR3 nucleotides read TGTGCCAGCAGCGGCTTATACAATGAGCAGTTCTTC. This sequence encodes CASSGLYNEQFF.

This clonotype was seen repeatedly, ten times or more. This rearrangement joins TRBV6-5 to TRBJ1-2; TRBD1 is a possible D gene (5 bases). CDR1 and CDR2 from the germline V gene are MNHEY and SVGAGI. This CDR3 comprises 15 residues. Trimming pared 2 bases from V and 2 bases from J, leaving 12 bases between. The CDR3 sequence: CASSYQGWGNYGYTF. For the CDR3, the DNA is TGTGCCAGCAGTTACCAGGGTTGGGGGAACTATGGCTACACCTTC.

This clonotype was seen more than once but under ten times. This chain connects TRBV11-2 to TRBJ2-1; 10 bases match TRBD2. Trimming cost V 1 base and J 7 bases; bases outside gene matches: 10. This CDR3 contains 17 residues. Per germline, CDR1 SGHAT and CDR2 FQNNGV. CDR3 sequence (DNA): TGTGCCAGCAGCTTAGGACCGGGGACTAGCGTCTGGAATGAGCAGTTCTTC. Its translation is CASSLGPGTSVWNEQFF.

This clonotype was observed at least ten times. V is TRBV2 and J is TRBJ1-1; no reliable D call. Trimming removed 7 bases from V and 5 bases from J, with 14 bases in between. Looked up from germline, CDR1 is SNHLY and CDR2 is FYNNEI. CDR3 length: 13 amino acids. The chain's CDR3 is CASIRWDRTEAFF. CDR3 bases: TGTGCCAGCATTAGATGGGATCGTACTGAAGCTTTCTTT. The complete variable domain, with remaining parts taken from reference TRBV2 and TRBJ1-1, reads EPEVTQTPSHQVTQMGQEVILRCVPISNHLYFYWYRQILGQKVEFLVSFYNNEISEKSEIFDDQFSVERPDGSNFTLKIRSTKLEDSAMYFCASIRWDRTEAFFGQGTRLTVV.

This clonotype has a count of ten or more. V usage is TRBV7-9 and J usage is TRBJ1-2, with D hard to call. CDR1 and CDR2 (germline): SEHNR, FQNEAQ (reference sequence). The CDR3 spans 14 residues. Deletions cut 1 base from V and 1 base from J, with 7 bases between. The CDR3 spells CASSLGIGNYGYTF. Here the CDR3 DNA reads TGTGCCAGCAGCTTAGGCATCGGTAACTATGGCTACACCTTC.

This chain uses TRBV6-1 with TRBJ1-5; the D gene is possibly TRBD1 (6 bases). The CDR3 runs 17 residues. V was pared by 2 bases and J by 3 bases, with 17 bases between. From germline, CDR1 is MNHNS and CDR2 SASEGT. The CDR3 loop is CASSERGIRGHNQPQHF. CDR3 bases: TGTGCCAGCAGTGAAAGGGGGATCAGGGGCCACAATCAGCCCCAGCATTTT.

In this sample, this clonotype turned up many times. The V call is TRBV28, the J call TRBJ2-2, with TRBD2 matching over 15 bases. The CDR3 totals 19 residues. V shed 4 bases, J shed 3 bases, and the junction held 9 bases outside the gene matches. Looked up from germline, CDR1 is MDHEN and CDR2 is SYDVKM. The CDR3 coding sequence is TGTGCCAGCAGTTCGGGACTAGCGGGAGGTGCCCTTCACACCGGGGAGCTGTTTTTT. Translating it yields CASSSGLAGGALHTGELFF.

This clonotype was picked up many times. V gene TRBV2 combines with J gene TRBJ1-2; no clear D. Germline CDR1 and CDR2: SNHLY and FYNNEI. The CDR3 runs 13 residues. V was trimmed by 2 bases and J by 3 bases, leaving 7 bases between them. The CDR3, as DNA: TGTGCCAGCAGTGAATCGGGTGACTATGGCTACACCTTC. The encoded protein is CASSESGDYGYTF.